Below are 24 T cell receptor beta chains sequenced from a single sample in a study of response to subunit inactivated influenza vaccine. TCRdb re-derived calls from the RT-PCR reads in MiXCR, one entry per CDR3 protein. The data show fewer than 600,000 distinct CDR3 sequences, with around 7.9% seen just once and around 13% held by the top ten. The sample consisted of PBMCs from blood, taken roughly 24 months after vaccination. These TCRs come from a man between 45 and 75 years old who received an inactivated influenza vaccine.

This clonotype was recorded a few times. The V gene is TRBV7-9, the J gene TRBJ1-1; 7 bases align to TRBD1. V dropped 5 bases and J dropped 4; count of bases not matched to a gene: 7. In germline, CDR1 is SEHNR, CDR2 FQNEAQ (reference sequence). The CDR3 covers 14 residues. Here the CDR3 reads CASSIGGAITEAFF. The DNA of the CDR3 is TGTGCCAGCAGCATAGGGGGCGCGATCACTGAAGCTTTCTTT.

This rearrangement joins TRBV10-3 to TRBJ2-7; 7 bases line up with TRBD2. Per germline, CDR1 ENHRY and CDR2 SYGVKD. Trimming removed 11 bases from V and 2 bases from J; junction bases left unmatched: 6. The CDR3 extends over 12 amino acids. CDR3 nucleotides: TGTGCCCTTGCTAGCGGTACCTACGAGCAGTACTTC. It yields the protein CALASGTYEQYF.

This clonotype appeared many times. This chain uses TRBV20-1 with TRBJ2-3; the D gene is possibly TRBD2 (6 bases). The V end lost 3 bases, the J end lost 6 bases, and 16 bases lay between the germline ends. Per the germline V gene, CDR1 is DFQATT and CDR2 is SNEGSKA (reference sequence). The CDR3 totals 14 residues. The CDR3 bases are TGCAGTGCTAGTTCTCGGGAGAAGGGCGATACGCAGTATTTT. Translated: CSASSREKGDTQYF.

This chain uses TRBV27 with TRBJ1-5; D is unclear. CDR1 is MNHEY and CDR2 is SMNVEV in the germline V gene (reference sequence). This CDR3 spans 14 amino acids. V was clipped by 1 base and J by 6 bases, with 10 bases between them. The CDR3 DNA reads TGTGCCAGCAGTTTATATTTTTTGGGTCAGCCCCAGCATTTT. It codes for CASSLYFLGQPQHF.

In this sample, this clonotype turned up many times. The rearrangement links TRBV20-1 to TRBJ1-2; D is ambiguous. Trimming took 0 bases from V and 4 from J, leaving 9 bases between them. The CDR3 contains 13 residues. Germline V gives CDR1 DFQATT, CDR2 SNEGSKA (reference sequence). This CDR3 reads CSARDSVGYGYTF. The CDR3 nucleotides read TGCAGTGCTAGAGATTCAGTTGGCTATGGCTACACCTTC.

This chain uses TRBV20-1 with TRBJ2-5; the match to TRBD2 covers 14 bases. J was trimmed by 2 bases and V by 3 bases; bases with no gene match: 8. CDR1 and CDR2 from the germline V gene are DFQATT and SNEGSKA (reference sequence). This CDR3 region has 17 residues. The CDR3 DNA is TGCAGTGCTAGTAGACTAGCGGGGGGGCCGTCTCAAGAGACCCAGTACTTC. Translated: CSASRLAGGPSQETQYF.

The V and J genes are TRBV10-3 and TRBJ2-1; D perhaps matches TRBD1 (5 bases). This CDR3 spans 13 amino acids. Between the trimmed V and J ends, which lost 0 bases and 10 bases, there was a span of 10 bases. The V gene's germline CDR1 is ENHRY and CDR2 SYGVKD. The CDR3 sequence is CAISESERGEQFF. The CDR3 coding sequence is TGTGCCATCAGTGAGTCGGAAAGGGGCGAGCAGTTCTTC.

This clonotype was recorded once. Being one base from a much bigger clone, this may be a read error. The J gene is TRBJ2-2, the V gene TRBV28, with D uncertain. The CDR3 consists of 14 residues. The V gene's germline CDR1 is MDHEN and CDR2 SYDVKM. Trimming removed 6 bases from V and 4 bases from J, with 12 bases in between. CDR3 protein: CASRGKATTGELFF. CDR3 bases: TGTGCCAGCAGGGGAAAGGCGACCACCGGGGAGCTGTTTTTT.

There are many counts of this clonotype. CDR3 loop: CASSFGGSETQYF. The CDR3 coding sequence is TGTGCCAGCAGTTTTGGAGGGAGTGAGACCCAGTACTTC. The genes are TRBV12-3 or TRBV12-4 and TRBJ2-5; a possible D gene is TRBD2 (6 bases). This CDR3 comprises 13 residues. Trimming cost V 3 bases and J 5 bases, with 10 bases left between them.

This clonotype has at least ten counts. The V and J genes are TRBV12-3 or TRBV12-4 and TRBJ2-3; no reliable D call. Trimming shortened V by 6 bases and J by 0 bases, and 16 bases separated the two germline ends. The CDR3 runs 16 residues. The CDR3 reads CASSLNWGRSTDTQYF. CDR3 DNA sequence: TGTGCCAGCAGCCTTAATTGGGGTCGAAGCACAGATACGCAGTATTTT.

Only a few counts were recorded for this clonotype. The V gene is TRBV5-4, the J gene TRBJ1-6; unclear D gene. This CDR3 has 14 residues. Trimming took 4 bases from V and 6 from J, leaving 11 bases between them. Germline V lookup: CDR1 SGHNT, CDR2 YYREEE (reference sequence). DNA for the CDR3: TGTGCCAGCAGCCCGGACCCCGTTAATTCACCCCTCCACTTT. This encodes CASSPDPVNSPLHF. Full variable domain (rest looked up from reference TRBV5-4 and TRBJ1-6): ETGVTQSPTHLIKTRGQQVTLRCSSQSGHNTVSWYQQALGQGPQFIFQYYREEENGRGNFPPRFSGLQFPNYSSELNVNALELDDSALYLCASSPDPVNSPLHFGNGTRLTVT.

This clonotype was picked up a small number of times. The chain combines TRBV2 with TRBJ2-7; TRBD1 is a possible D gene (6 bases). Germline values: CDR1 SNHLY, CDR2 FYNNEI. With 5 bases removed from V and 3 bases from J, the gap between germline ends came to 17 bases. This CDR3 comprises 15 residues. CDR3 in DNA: TGTGCCAGCAGTATTCCGGGACAACCTATCTACGAGCAGTACTTC. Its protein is CASSIPGQPIYEQYF.

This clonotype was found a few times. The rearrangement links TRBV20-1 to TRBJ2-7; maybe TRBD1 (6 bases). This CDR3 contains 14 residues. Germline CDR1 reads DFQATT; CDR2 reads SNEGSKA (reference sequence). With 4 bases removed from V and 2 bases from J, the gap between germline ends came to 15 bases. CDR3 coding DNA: TGCAGTGCTACCCGGACAGCGCAGACCTACGAGCAGTACTTC. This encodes CSATRTAQTYEQYF.

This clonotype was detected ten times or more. As DNA, the CDR3 is TGTGCCAGCAGCTTTTCCCGGTGGGGTGGCGTAGCTAGCAATCAGCCCCAGCATTTT. This translates into CASSFSRWGGVASNQPQHF. This rearrangement joins TRBV5-6 to TRBJ1-5; D unresolved. V lost 2 bases to trimming and J lost 0 bases, with 21 bases between them. The germline CDR1 and CDR2 sequences are SGHDT and YYEEEE. The CDR3 is made up of 19 amino acids.

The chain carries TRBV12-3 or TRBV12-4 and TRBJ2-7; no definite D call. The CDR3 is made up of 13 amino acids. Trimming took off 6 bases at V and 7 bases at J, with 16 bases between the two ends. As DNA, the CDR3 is TGTGCCAGCAGGCCCTCCTCCTTGACAGAGCAGTACTTC. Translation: CASRPSSLTEQYF.

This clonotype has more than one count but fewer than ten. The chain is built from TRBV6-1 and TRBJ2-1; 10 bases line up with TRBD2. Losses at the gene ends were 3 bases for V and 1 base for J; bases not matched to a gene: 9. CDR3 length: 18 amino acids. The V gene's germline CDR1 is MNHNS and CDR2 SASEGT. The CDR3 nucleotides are TGTGCCAGCAGTGAGACTAGCGGGTACCACCAATCCTACAATGAGCAGTTCTTC. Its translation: CASSETSGYHQSYNEQFF.

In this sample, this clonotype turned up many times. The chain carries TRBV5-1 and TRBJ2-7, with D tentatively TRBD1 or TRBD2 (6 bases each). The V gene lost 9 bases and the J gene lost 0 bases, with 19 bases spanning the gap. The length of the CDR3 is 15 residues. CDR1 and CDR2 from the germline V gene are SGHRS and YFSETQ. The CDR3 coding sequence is TGCGCCACCACGGGGGCAAAAATTAACTCCTACGAGCAGTACTTC. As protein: CATTGAKINSYEQYF.

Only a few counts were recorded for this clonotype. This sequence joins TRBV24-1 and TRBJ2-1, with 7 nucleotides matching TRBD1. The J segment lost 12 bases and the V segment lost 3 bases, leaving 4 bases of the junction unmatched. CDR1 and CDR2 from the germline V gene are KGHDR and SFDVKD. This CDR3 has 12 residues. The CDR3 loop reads CATSDPHRGQFF. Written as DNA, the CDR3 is TGTGCCACCAGTGATCCTCACAGGGGGCAGTTCTTC.

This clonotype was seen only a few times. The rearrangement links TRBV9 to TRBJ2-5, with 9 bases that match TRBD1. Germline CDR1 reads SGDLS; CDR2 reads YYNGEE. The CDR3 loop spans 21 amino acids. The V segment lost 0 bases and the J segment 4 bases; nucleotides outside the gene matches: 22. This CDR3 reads CASSVEPHFSPDRGLGETQYF. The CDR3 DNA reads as TGTGCCAGCAGCGTAGAACCCCATTTCAGTCCGGACAGGGGATTAGGAGAGACCCAGTACTTC.

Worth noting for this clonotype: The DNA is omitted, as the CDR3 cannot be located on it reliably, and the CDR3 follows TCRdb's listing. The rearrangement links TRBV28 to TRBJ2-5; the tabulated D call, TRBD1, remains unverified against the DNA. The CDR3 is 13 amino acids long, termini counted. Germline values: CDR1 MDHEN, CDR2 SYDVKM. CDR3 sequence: CASSFGGGAGPYF.

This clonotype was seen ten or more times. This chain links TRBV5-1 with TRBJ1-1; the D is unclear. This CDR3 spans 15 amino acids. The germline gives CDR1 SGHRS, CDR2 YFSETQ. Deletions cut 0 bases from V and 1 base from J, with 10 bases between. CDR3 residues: CASSLVPGTNTEAFF. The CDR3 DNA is TGCGCCAGCAGCTTGGTCCCGGGTACGAACACTGAAGCTTTCTTT.

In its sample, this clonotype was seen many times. The CDR3 DNA is TGTGCCAGCAGCTTGGGCAGGGGCAGATTGAACACTGAAGCTTTCTTT. Encoded protein: CASSLGRGRLNTEAFF. The chain couples TRBV5-4 to TRBJ1-1; D is possibly TRBD1 (6 bases). Germline lookup yields CDR1 SGHNT and CDR2 YYREEE (reference sequence). The CDR3 sequence is 16 residues long. V was trimmed by 0 bases and J by 0 bases, leaving 12 bases between them.

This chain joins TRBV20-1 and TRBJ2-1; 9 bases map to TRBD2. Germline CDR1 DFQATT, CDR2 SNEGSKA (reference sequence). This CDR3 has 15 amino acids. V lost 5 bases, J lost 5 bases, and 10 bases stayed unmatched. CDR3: CSAGGLARRNNEQFF. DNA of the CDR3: TGCAGTGCTGGAGGACTAGCGCGGAGAAACAATGAGCAGTTCTTC.

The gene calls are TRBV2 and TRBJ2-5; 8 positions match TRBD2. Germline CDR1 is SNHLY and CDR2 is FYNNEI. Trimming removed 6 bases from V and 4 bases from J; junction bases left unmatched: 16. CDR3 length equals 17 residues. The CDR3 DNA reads TGTGCCAGCAGCCCCCGGGGGGGGCTGGCCTTGTTAGAGACCCAGTACTTC. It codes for CASSPRGGLALLETQYF.